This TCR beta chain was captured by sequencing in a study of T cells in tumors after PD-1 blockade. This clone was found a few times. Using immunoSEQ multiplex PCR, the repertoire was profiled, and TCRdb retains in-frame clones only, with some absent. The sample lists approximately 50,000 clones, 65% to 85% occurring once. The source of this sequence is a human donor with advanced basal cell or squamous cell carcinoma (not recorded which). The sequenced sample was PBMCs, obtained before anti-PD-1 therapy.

CDR3 in amino acids: CSADTPLSTDTQYF. The CDR3 DNA reads as TGCAGCGCCGACACCCCCCTTAGCACAGATACGCAGTATTTT. The chain combines TRBV29-1 with TRBJ2-3; D is uncertain. Looked up from germline, CDR1 is SQVTM and CDR2 is ANQGSEA. V was shortened by 7 bases and J by 0 bases, with 14 bases between the two germline ends. This CDR3 has 14 residues.